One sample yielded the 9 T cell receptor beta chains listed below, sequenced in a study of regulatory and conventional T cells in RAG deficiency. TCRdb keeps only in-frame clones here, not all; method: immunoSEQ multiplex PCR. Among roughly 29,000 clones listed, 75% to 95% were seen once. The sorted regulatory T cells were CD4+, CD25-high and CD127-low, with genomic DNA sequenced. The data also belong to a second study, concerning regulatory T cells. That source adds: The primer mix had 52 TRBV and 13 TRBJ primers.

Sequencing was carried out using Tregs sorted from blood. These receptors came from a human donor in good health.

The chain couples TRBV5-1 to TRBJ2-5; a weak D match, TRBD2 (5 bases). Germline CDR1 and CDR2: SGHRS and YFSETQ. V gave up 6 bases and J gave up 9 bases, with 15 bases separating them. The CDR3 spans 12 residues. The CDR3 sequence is CASTDPGNAQYF. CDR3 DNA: TGCGCCAGCACGGACCCCGGGAATGCCCAGTACTTC. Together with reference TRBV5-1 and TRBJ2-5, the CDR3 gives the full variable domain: KAGVTQTPRYLIKTRGQQVTLSCSPISGHRSVSWYQQTPGQGLQFLFEYFSETQRNKGNFPGRFSGRQFSNSRSEMNVSTLELGDSALYLCASTDPGNAQYFGPGTRLLVL.

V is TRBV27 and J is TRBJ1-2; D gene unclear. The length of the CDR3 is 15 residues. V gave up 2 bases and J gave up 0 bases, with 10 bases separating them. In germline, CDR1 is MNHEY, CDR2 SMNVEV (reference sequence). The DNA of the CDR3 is TGTGCCAGCAGTTTAGTGGCTAGGGCTAACTATGGCTACACCTTC. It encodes CASSLVARANYGYTF.

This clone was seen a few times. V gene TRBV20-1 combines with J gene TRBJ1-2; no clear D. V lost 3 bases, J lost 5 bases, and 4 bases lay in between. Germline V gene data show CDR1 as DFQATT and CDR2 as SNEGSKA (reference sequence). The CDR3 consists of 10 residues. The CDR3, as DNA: TGCAGTGCTAGGGTATATGGCTACACCTTC. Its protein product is CSARVYGYTF.

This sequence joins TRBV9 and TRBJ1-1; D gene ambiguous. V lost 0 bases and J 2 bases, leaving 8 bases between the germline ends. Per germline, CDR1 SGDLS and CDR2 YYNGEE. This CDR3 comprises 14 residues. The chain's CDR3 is CASSVDHRNTEAFF. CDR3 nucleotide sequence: TGTGCCAGCAGCGTAGATCACAGAAACACTGAAGCTTTCTTT.

As DNA, the CDR3 is TGCAGTGCTATCGGTACCTACGAGCAGTACTTC. This gives the protein CSAIGTYEQYF. J is TRBJ2-7 and V is TRBV20-1, with unresolved D. V lost 4 bases to trimming and J lost 2 bases, with 6 bases between them. CDR1 is DFQATT and CDR2 is SNEGSKA in the germline V gene (reference sequence). CDR3 length: 11 amino acids.

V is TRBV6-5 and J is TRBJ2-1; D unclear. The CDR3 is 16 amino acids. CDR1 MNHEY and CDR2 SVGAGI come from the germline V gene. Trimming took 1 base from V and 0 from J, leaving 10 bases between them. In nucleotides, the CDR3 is TGTGCCAGCAGTTACTTACATTTGAGCTCCTACAATGAGCAGTTCTTC. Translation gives CASSYLHLSSYNEQFF.

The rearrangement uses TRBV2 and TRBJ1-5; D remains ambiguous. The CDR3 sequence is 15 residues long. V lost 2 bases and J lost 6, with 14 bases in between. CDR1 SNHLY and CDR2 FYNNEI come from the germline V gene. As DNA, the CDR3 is TGTGCCAGCAGTGAAAAACGGGGAGGACGTCAGCCCCAGCATTTT. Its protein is CASSEKRGGRQPQHF. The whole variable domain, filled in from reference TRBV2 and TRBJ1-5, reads EPEVTQTPSHQVTQMGQEVILRCVPISNHLYFYWYRQILGQKVEFLVSFYNNEISEKSEIFDDQFSVERPDGSNFTLKIRSTKLEDSAMYFCASSEKRGGRQPQHFGDGTRLSIL.

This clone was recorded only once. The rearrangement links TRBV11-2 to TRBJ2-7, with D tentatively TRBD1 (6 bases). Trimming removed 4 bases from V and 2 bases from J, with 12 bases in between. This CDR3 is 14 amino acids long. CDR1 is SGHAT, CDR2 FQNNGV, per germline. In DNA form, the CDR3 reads TGTGCCAGCAGCTACGACAGGTTCACCTACGAGCAGTACTTC. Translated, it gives CASSYDRFTYEQYF.

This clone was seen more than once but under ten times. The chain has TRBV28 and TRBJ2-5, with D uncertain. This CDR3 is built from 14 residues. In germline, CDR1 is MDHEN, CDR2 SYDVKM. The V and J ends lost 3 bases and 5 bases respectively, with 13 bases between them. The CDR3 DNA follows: TGTGCCAGCAGTTTCGGCCCGTCCAGTGAGACCCAGTACTTC. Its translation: CASSFGPSSETQYF.